The 26 T cell receptor beta chains in this list originate from one sample, sequenced in a study of blood T cell repertoires in COVID-19. Sequencing was performed with immunoSEQ multiplex PCR; in TCRdb, only in-frame clones are kept and a portion is missing. Among roughly 400,000 clones listed, more than 75% were seen once. The specimen was PBMCs or T cells enriched from blood (not recorded which). These receptors all come from a woman in her forties or fifties who had recovered from COVID-19.

This clone was recorded once. This chain uses TRBV2 with TRBJ1-1, with D tentatively TRBD1 (5 bases). Trimming took 7 bases from V and 1 from J, leaving 10 bases between them. CDR3 length: 13 residues. Germline V gives CDR1 SNHLY, CDR2 FYNNEI. The chain's CDR3 is CASNDRTNTEAFF. Written as DNA, the CDR3 is TGTGCCAGCAACGACAGAACGAACACTGAAGCTTTCTTT.

V gene TRBV9 combines with J gene TRBJ2-1, with 9 bases that match TRBD2. Germline CDR1 reads SGDLS; CDR2 reads YYNGEE. With 5 bases clipped from V and 5 bases from J, the junction kept 8 bases outside the gene matches. This CDR3 contains 15 residues. CDR3 sequence (DNA): TGTGCCAGCAGTGCCCGGGTAGCGGGGGACAATGAGCAGTTCTTC. This codes for CASSARVAGDNEQFF.

The V gene is TRBV5-8, the J gene TRBJ1-2; TRBD1 might be the D (6 bases). This CDR3 spans 15 amino acids. Germline loops: CDR1 SGHTS, CDR2 YDEGEE. V gave up 4 bases and J gave up 1 base, with 14 bases separating them. The CDR3 region has the DNA TGTGCCAGCAGCCCTGGACAGTCTATTAACTATGGCTACACCTTC. Translation: CASSPGQSINYGYTF.

There are a few counts of this clone. V usage is TRBV6-5 and J usage is TRBJ2-2, with 7 bases that match TRBD2. There are 15 residues in the CDR3. Germline V gene lookup returns CDR1 MNHEY and CDR2 SVGAGI. V gave up 6 bases and J gave up 4 bases; unmatched junction bases: 8. In nucleotides, the CDR3 is TGTGCCAGCAGCTTCAGCGGGGCGGTCACCGGGGAGCTGTTTTTT. Amino acid sequence: CASSFSGAVTGELFF.

This CDR3 is CASNTAGDSSTDTQYF. The CDR3 DNA is TGTGCCAGCAATACAGCGGGGGATTCTAGCACAGATACGCAGTATTTT. This sequence joins TRBV2 and TRBJ2-3, with TRBD2 matching 8 bases. V lost 7 bases to trimming and J lost 0 bases; unmatched junction nucleotides: 9. The CDR3 has 16 residues. Germline V lookup: CDR1 SNHLY, CDR2 FYNNEI.

This chain joins TRBV6-1 and TRBJ1-5, with 8 nucleotides matching TRBD1. Germline CDR1 and CDR2: MNHNS and SASEGT. This CDR3 is built from 16 residues. The V and J ends lost 2 bases and 0 bases, in that order; junction bases with no gene match: 3. CDR3 protein: CASSEQGAYSNQPQHF. As DNA, the CDR3 is TGTGCCAGCAGTGAACAGGGGGCCTATAGCAATCAGCCCCAGCATTTT.

The chain combines TRBV25-1 with TRBJ1-1; TRBD1 agrees at 8 bases. J was trimmed by 13 bases and V by 1 base; bases with no gene match: 17. The length of the CDR3 is 16 residues. The germline V gene encodes CDR1 MGHDK and CDR2 SYGVNS. This CDR3 is CASSESLGRGRFWVFF. The CDR3, as DNA: TGTGCCAGCAGTGAATCGTTAGGCAGGGGGCGTTTTTGGGTTTTCTTT.

This clone turned up a few times. This rearrangement joins TRBV10-3 to TRBJ2-3, with 15 bases matching TRBD2. The CDR3 extends over 16 amino acids. V lost 4 bases and J lost 3; bases outside the gene matches: 2. Germline loops: CDR1 ENHRY, CDR2 SYGVKD. The CDR3 DNA reads TGTGCCATCAGTGGGACTAGCGGGGGGGGTACAGATACGCAGTATTTT. This sequence encodes CAISGTSGGGTDTQYF.

This sequence joins TRBV18 and TRBJ1-6; D ambiguous. Germline V gives CDR1 KGHSH, CDR2 LQKENI. V was clipped by 6 bases and J by 7 bases, with 13 bases between them. The CDR3 loop spans 14 amino acids. The CDR3 nucleotides read TGTGCCAGCTCGGTCAAAGCTATAAATTCACCCCTCCACTTT. As protein: CASSVKAINSPLHF.

V usage is TRBV11-2 and J usage is TRBJ2-3; perhaps TRBD1 as D (6 bases). Trimming cost V 1 base and J 1 base, with 12 bases left between them. The germline V gene encodes CDR1 SGHAT and CDR2 FQNNGV. This CDR3 comprises 16 residues. In nucleotides, the CDR3 is TGTGCCAGCAGCTTAGGTCAGGGGTTGGGCACAGATACGCAGTATTTT. As protein: CASSLGQGLGTDTQYF.

The chain combines TRBV29-1 with TRBJ1-1; tentatively, D is TRBD1 (6 bases). Trimming removed 5 bases at V and 1 base at J, with 11 bases between. Germline V gene data show CDR1 as SQVTM and CDR2 as ANQGSEA. The CDR3 runs to 13 residues. CDR3 loop: CSVLQGSNTEAFF. Written as DNA, the CDR3 is TGCAGCGTTCTACAGGGATCGAACACTGAAGCTTTCTTT.

This CDR3 is CASSSDSIGAFF. CDR3 coding DNA: TGTGCCAGCAGTTCCGACAGCATAGGAGCTTTCTTT. This sequence joins TRBV12-3 or TRBV12-4 and TRBJ1-1, with D possibly TRBD1 on 5 matching bases. This CDR3 comprises 12 residues. V was shortened by 4 bases and J by 10 bases, with 13 bases between the two germline ends.

The genes are TRBV6-5 and TRBJ1-5; TRBD1 agrees at 7 bases. The length of the CDR3 is 15 residues. Germline CDR1 is MNHEY and CDR2 is SVGAGI. The V gene end was trimmed by 6 bases and the J gene end by 1 base; junction bases not matched to a gene: 6. The CDR3 is CASSRDSLSNQPQHF. CDR3 DNA sequence: TGTGCCAGCAGCCGGGACAGTCTCAGCAATCAGCCCCAGCATTTT.

The V gene is TRBV4-2, the J gene TRBJ1-6, with no clear D. This CDR3 comprises 16 residues. Germline lookup yields CDR1 LGHNA and CDR2 YNFKEQ. V was trimmed by 3 bases and J by 0 bases, leaving 9 bases between them. The CDR3 region has the DNA TGTGCCAGCAGCCACATCGGGAGCTCCTATAATTCACCCCTCCACTTT. It codes for CASSHIGSSYNSPLHF.

V gene TRBV7-2 combines with J gene TRBJ2-3, with D possibly matching TRBD2 (7 bases). V lost 5 bases and J 1 base, leaving 22 bases between the germline ends. CDR1 and CDR2 (germline): SGHTA, FQGNSA. The CDR3 runs to 18 residues. The CDR3 sequence: CASSALPASRGRTDTQYF. The CDR3 DNA reads TGTGCCAGCAGCGCCCTCCCTGCTTCGCGGGGGCGCACAGATACGCAGTATTTT.

V is TRBV5-8 and J is TRBJ1-1; D is unclear. This CDR3 comprises 15 residues. V was pared by 0 bases and J by 4 bases, with 13 bases between. Germline lookup yields CDR1 SGHTS and CDR2 YDEGEE. CDR3 nucleotide sequence: TGTGCCAGCAGCTTGGTTGCGGTCCGTGGCACTGAAGCTTTCTTT. This encodes CASSLVAVRGTEAFF.

The CDR3 DNA reads as TGTGCCAGTAGTATAGGATCGTCAGGGTTCAATGGCTACACCTTC. It translates to CASSIGSSGFNGYTF. The chain is built from TRBV19 and TRBJ1-2; possible D gene TRBD1, 5 bases. The CDR3 length is 15 residues. The V end lost 1 base, the J end lost 6 bases, and 15 bases lay between the germline ends. From germline, CDR1 is LNHDA and CDR2 SQIVND (reference sequence).

The chain carries TRBV2 and TRBJ1-6; weak D call: TRBD1 (5 bases). Trimming shortened V by 4 bases and J by 9 bases, and 16 bases separated the two germline ends. Germline loops: CDR1 SNHLY, CDR2 FYNNEI. The CDR3 is 15 amino acids. The CDR3 sequence is CASSAQALSGSPLHF. CDR3 in DNA: TGTGCCAGCAGTGCACAGGCGCTATCAGGTTCACCCCTCCACTTT.

The genes are TRBV2 and TRBJ1-1, with D perhaps TRBD1 (6 bases). Germline CDR1 is SNHLY and CDR2 is FYNNEI. The V end was cut by 4 bases, the J end by 11 bases, with 14 bases between. The CDR3 loop spans 12 amino acids. CDR3 region: CASSGSGVGAFF. The DNA for the CDR3 is TGTGCCAGCAGTGGCTCAGGGGTTGGGGCTTTCTTT.

The J gene is TRBJ2-3, the V gene TRBV10-3, with D possibly being TRBD2 (7 bases). Trimming took off 1 base at V and 2 bases at J, with 16 bases between the two ends. Germline V lookup: CDR1 ENHRY, CDR2 SYGVKD. CDR3 size: 17 residues. CDR3 nucleotide sequence: TGTGCCATCAGTGAGTACATCCGGGGGGCGACCACAGATACGCAGTATTTT. Translation gives CAISEYIRGATTDTQYF.

The chain joins TRBV5-8 to TRBJ1-5; weak D call: TRBD1 (6 bases). V was cut by 4 bases and J by 3 bases, with 14 bases left in between. Germline CDR1 reads SGHTS; CDR2 reads YDEGEE. The CDR3 has 15 residues. CDR3 region: CASSLERQVNQPQHF. CDR3 coding DNA: TGTGCCAGCAGCCTGGAGAGACAGGTCAATCAGCCCCAGCATTTT.

The count of this clone is one. The V and J genes are TRBV24-1 and TRBJ1-2; no firm D call. The V end was cut by 3 bases, the J end by 2 bases, with 6 bases between. The CDR3 extends over 13 amino acids. Germline CDR1 KGHDR, CDR2 SFDVKD. The CDR3 DNA sequence: TGTGCCACCAGTGATCCCGTAAACTATGGCTACACCTTC. It yields the protein CATSDPVNYGYTF.

This clone was observed a handful of times. The chain couples TRBV30 to TRBJ2-7, with 8 bases aligning to TRBD1. The CDR3 is made up of 13 amino acids. J lost 3 bases, V lost 4 bases, and 5 bases had no gene match. Germline V lookup: CDR1 GTSNPN, CDR2 SVGIG (reference sequence). CDR3 residues: CAWNLGTGYEQYF. CDR3 nucleotides: TGTGCCTGGAACCTGGGGACAGGCTACGAGCAGTACTTC.

Only a few counts were recorded for this clone. V is TRBV6-2 or TRBV6-3 and J is TRBJ2-7; D may be TRBD1 (5 bases). The CDR3 is made up of 13 amino acids. In germline, CDR1 is MNHEY, CDR2 SVGEGT. V dropped 6 bases and J dropped 4 bases, with 13 bases sitting between them. The CDR3 sequence is CASSIRDGYEQYF. CDR3 bases: TGTGCCAGCAGCATCAGGGATGGGTACGAGCAGTACTTC.

The chain recombines TRBV21-1 with TRBJ1-2; the table's D call of TRBD1 was not tested on the DNA. TRBV21-1 corresponds to a pseudogene. The CDR3 runs 13 residues. The CDR3 DNA sequence: TGTGCCAGCCCCCCCCAACGGGACAGGTCTGCTGTATTC. Amino acid sequence: CASPPQRDRSAVF.

This chain joins TRBV6-5 and TRBJ2-1; 7 bases align to TRBD2. Germline V gene data show CDR1 as MNHEY and CDR2 as SVGAGI. The CDR3 runs to 15 residues. V lost 2 bases, J lost 4 bases, and 5 bases stayed unmatched. The CDR3 loop is CASSYSLAAYNEQFF. The CDR3 bases are TGTGCCAGCAGTTACAGTCTAGCGGCATACAATGAGCAGTTCTTC.